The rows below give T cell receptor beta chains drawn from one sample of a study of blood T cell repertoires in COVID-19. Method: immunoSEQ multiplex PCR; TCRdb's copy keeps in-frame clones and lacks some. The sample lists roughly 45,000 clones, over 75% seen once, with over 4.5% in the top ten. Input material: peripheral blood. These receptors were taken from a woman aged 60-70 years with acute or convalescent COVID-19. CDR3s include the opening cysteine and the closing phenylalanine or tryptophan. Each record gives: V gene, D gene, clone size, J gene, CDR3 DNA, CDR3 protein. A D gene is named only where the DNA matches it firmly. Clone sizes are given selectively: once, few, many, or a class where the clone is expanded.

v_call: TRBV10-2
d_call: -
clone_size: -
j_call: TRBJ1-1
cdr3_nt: TGCGCCAGCGCGGGGGTAGGAATGAACACTGAAGCTTTCTTT
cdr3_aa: CASAGVGMNTEAFF

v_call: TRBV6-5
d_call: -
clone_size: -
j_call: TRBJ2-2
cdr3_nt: TGTGCCAGCGCCCTGGACAGCACGAACACCGGGGAGCTGTTTTTT
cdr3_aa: CASALDSTNTGELFF

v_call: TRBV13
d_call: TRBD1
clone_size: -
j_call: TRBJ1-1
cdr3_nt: TGTGCCAGCAGAGACACAGGGGGCACTGAAGCTTTCTTT
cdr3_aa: CASRDTGGTEAFF

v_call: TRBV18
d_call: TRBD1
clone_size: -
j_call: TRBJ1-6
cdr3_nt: TGTGCCAGCTCACCCGGACAGGGTGATTCACCCCTCCACTTT
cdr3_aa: CASSPGQGDSPLHF

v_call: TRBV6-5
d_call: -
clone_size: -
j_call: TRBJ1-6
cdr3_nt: TGTGCCAGCAGCCTACCGGGGGCACCCCTCCACTTT
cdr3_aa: CASSLPGAPLHF

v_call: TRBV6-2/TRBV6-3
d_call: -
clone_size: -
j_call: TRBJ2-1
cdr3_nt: TGTGCCAGCAGTTACTTGTCGGCGTTAGCGGCGAACAATGAGCAGTTCTTC
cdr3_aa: CASSYLSALAANNEQFF

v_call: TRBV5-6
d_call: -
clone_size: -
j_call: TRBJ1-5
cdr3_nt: TGTGCCAGCAGCTCATTAACAGCTTATAGCAATCAGCCCCAGCATTTT
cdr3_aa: CASSSLTAYSNQPQHF

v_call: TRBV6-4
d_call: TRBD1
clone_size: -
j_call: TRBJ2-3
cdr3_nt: TGTGCCAGCAGTGTGGGGACAGGTGGATCAGATACGCAGTATTTT
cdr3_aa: CASSVGTGGSDTQYF

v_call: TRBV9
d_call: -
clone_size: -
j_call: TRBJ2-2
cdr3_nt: TGTGCCAGCAGCGCCGGCGGGTCGAACACCGGGGAGCTGTTTTTT
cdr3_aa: CASSAGGSNTGELFF

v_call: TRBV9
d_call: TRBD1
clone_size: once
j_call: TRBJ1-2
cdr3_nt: TGTGCCAGCAGCGTAGAGGGACAGGGCAAAGGCTACACCTTC
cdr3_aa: CASSVEGQGKGYTF

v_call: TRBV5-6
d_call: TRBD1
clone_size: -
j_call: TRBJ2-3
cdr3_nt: TGTGCCAGCAGCTTGCCGACAGGGGGCCCAGATACGCAGTATTTT
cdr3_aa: CASSLPTGGPDTQYF

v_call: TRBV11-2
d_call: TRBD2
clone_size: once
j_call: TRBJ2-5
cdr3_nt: TGTGCCAGCAGCCCAGCGACTAGCGGGACAGGGACCCAGTACTTC
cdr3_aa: CASSPATSGTGTQYF

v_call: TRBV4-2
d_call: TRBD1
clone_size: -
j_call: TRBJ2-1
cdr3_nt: TGTGCCAGCAGCCGAGGGACAGTTTACGGTAATGAGCAGTTCTTC
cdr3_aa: CASSRGTVYGNEQFF

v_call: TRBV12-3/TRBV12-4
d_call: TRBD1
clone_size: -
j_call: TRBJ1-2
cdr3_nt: TGTGCCAGCAGTTTAAGACAGGGCGATGGCTACACCTTC
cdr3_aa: CASSLRQGDGYTF

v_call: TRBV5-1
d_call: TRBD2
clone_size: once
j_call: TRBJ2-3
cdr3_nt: TGCGCCAGCAGCGCAGGACTAGCGGGGGGGAAAGATACGCAGTATTTT
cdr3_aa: CASSAGLAGGKDTQYF

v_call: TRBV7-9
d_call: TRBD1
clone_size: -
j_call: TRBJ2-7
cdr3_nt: TGTGCCAGCAGCTTAGGCACAGGGGCCTTTCAACCCTACGAGCAGTACTTC
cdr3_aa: CASSLGTGAFQPYEQYF

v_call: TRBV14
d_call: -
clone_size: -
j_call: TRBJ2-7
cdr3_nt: TGTGCCAGCAGCCAAGACAGGTGCGAGCAGTACTTC
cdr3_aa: CASSQDRCEQYF

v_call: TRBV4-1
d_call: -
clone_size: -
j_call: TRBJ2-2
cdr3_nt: TGCGCCAGCAGCCAAGTCGTACATAACACCGGGGAGCTGTTTTTT
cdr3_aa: CASSQVVHNTGELFF

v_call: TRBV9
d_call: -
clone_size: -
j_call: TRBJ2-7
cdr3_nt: TGTGCCAGCAGCGTAGAGTCCGGGTACGAGCAGTACTTC
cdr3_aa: CASSVESGYEQYF

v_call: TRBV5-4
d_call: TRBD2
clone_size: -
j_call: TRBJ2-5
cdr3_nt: TGTGCCAGCAGCCCCCAATCGGGAGGGCCTGAGACCCAGTACTTC
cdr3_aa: CASSPQSGGPETQYF

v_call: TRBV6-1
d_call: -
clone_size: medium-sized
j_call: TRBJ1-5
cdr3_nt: TGTGCCAGCAGTGAAGCGGGCCAACAGAATCAGCCCCAGCATTTT
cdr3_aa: CASSEAGQQNQPQHF

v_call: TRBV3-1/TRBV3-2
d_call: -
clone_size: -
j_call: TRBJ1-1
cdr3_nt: TGTGCCAGCAGCCAAGAGACAAGGGGTGAAGCTTTCTTT
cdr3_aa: CASSQETRGEAFF

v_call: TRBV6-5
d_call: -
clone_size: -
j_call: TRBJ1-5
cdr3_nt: TGTGCCAGCAGAACAGGGCGCAATCAGCCCCAGCATTTT
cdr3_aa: CASRTGRNQPQHF

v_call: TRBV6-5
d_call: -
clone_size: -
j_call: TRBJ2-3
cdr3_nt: TGTGCCAGCAGTCAGGGTGGAGATACGCAGTATTTT
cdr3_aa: CASSQGGDTQYF

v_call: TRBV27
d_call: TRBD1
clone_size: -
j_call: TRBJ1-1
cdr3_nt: TGTGCCAGCAGTTTATCTCTACAGGGGGACACTGAAGCTTTCTTT
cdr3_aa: CASSLSLQGDTEAFF

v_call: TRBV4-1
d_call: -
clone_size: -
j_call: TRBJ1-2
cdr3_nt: TGCGCCAGCAGCCAAGAACTGGACGGACTCTATGGCTACACCTTC
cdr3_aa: CASSQELDGLYGYTF

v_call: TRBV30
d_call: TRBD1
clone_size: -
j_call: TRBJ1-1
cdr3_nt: TGTGCCTGGAGTTCTTCACAGGGGGCTGGAGCTTTCTTT
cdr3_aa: CAWSSSQGAGAFF

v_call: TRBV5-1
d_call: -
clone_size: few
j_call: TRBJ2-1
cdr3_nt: TGCGCCAGCAGCATACCCCTTGACAGTTACAATGAGCAGTTCTTC
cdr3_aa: CASSIPLDSYNEQFF

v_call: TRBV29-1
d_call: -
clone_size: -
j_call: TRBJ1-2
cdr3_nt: TGCAGCGTCTGGACCGGGACACTTAACTATGGCTACACCTTC
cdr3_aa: CSVWTGTLNYGYTF

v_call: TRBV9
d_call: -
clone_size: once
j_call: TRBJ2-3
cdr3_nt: TGTGCCAGCAGCGTAGTAGGCGGGGCGGATACGCAGTATTTT
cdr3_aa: CASSVVGGADTQYF

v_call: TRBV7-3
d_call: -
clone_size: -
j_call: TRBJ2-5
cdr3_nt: TGTGCCAGCAGCTTAAGAGCTCGAGAGACCCAGTACTTC
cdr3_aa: CASSLRARETQYF

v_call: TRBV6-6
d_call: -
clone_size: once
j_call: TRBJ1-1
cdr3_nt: TGTGCCAGCAGTTTCCCGGTTCCCCTCGGAGGAGCTTTCTTT
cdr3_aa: CASSFPVPLGGAFF

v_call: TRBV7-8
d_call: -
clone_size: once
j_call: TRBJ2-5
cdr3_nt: TGTGCCAGCAGCTTAGCACGGGACTTAGAGACCCAGTACTTC
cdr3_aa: CASSLARDLETQYF